The 24 T cell receptor beta chains below come from one sample, sequenced in a study of T cell repertoires in cytomegalovirus infection. Which antigens these TCRs recognize remains unknown. From the reads, TCRdb called clonotypes with MiXCR, one entry per CDR3 protein. The table has more than 250,000 distinct CDR3 sequences, 20% to 30% seen once. Material: cultured PBMCs, obtained from culture after CMV antigen stimulation. These receptors were collected from a human donor in good health (CMV status not recorded). Some clones in this sample may be carry-over from other donors' samples.

A few counts support this clonotype. V and J are TRBV7-2 and TRBJ1-4; 7 bases line up with TRBD1. J lost 3 bases, V lost 4 bases, and 5 bases had no gene match. This CDR3 spans 15 amino acids. CDR1 and CDR2 (germline): SGHTA, FQGNSA. In nucleotides, the CDR3 is TGTGCCAGCAGCTCAACAGGGGTCCCTAATGAAAAACTGTTTTTT. Amino acid sequence: CASSSTGVPNEKLFF.

In this sample, this clonotype turned up a few times. The rearrangement uses TRBV27 and TRBJ1-5, with a weak D call TRBD1 (6 bases). Per the germline V gene, CDR1 is MNHEY and CDR2 is SMNVEV (reference sequence). V was cut by 6 bases and J by 7 bases, with 19 bases left in between. CDR3 size: 15 residues. The CDR3 DNA sequence: TGTGCCAGCAGACTGTTAGGGGGGCCGGACCAGCCCCAGCATTTT. This codes for CASRLLGGPDQPQHF.

This clonotype was seen more than once but under ten times. The gene calls are TRBV12-3 or TRBV12-4 and TRBJ2-1; possibly TRBD2 for D (6 bases). The CDR3 covers 16 residues. V was trimmed by 6 bases and J by 0 bases, leaving 15 bases between them. Here the CDR3 DNA reads TGTGCCAGCAGACCCACCGGGACTGGCTCCTACAATGAGCAGTTCTTC. Translation gives CASRPTGTGSYNEQFF.

The genes are TRBV6-6 and TRBJ2-4; 9 bases map to TRBD1. The junction had 8 bases not matched to a gene; V was cut back by 6 bases and J by 8 bases. This CDR3 has 14 residues. Germline V gene lookup returns CDR1 MNHNY and CDR2 SVGAGI (reference sequence). The CDR3 nucleotides read TGTGCCAGCAGCAGTTATGGACAGGGGTACATTCAGTACTTC. This encodes CASSSYGQGYIQYF.

Details on this clonotype: A much larger clone sits a single nucleotide away, making a read error possible. V usage is TRBV10-3 and J usage is TRBJ2-5; D unresolved. The CDR3 extends over 12 amino acids. Germline CDR1 ENHRY, CDR2 SYGVKD. The V end lost 5 bases, the J end lost 5 bases, and 9 bases lay between the germline ends. CDR3 region: CAISQAWETQYF. The CDR3 bases are TGTGCCATCAGTCAAGCGTGGGAGACCCAGTACTTC.

This sequence joins TRBV7-2 and TRBJ2-7, with D unresolved. The CDR3 loop spans 13 amino acids. V dropped 5 bases and J dropped 6 bases, with 14 bases sitting between them. Looked up from germline, CDR1 is SGHTA and CDR2 is FQGNSA. CDR3 region: CASSPLRGSEQYF. The DNA of the CDR3 is TGTGCCAGCAGCCCCCTTAGAGGTTCCGAGCAGTACTTC.

This clonotype was picked up many times. V is TRBV7-2 and J is TRBJ2-5, with no clear D. V was cut by 5 bases and J by 1 base, with 11 bases left in between. The CDR3 runs 14 residues. CDR1 and CDR2 (germline): SGHTA, FQGNSA. CDR3 amino acids: CASSTVNTQETQYF. CDR3 DNA sequence: TGTGCCAGCAGCACGGTTAACACCCAAGAGACCCAGTACTTC. The variable domain in full, completed from reference TRBV7-2 and TRBJ2-5, reads GAGVSQSPSNKVTEKGKDVELRCDPISGHTALYWYRQSLGQGLEFLIYFQGNSAPDKSGLPSDRFSAERTGGSVSTLTIQRTQQEDSAVYLCASSTVNTQETQYFGPGTRLLVL.

This chain uses TRBV15 with TRBJ2-1; D is possibly TRBD1 (6 bases). Germline CDR1 reads LNHNV; CDR2 reads YYDKDF (reference sequence). The CDR3 is made up of 13 amino acids. V gave up 0 bases and J gave up 6 bases, with 6 bases separating them. CDR3 bases: TGTGCCACCAGCAGAGAAGGGGGCAATGAGCAGTTCTTC. Its translation is CATSREGGNEQFF.

This clonotype occurred a few times. The chain carries TRBV11-2 and TRBJ2-5; D uncertain. The CDR3 is 14 residues long. Germline V CDR1 and CDR2: SGHAT, FQNNGV. The V gene lost 0 bases and the J gene lost 3 bases, with 8 bases spanning the gap. The CDR3 loop reads CASSLDRTKETQYF. As DNA, the CDR3 is TGTGCCAGCAGCTTAGATAGGACCAAAGAGACCCAGTACTTC.

This chain joins TRBV6-5 and TRBJ2-7; D is unclear. Germline CDR1 and CDR2: MNHEY and SVGAGI. CDR3 length: 13 amino acids. CDR3 DNA: TGTGGCAGCAGTCCGGCCGTAACGGGCGAGCAGTACGTC. Protein sequence: CGSSPAVTGEQYV.

This chain joins TRBV12-3 or TRBV12-4 and TRBJ2-7; D is ambiguous. CDR3 length: 12 residues. Trimming removed 9 bases from V and 5 bases from J, with 14 bases in between. CDR3 region: CASTLSPHEQYF. CDR3 DNA sequence: TGTGCCAGTACCCTTTCCCCACACGAGCAGTACTTC.

The rearrangement uses TRBV7-8 and TRBJ2-6; TRBD2 agrees at 12 bases. The CDR3 has 20 amino acids. After removal of 2 bases from V and 0 bases from J, the junction contained 8 bases not matched to a gene. Germline CDR1 SGHVS, CDR2 FQNEAQ. Here the CDR3 DNA reads TGTGCCAGCAGCTTAAAAGGGACTAGCGGGTTCCTCTCTGGGGCCAACGTCCTGACTTTC. Its translation is CASSLKGTSGFLSGANVLTF.

This clonotype was seen a handful of times. This chain connects TRBV27 to TRBJ1-5, with TRBD1 as a possible D gene (5 bases). This CDR3 is 13 amino acids long. The V and J ends lost 5 bases and 5 bases respectively, with 10 bases between them. Germline CDR1 is MNHEY and CDR2 is SMNVEV (reference sequence). CDR3 in DNA: TGTGCCAGCAGTGTCTGGGGCGATCAGCCCCAGCATTTT. Translating gives CASSVWGDQPQHF.

This clonotype was seen only a few times. The chain joins TRBV10-3 to TRBJ2-5; no definite D call. The CDR3 has 11 amino acids. V dropped 3 bases and J dropped 5 bases, with 4 bases sitting between them. The germline CDR1 and CDR2 sequences are ENHRY and SYGVKD. The CDR3 here is CAISDLETQYF. The CDR3 DNA sequence: TGTGCCATCAGTGATTTGGAGACCCAGTACTTC.

The rearrangement joins TRBV7-2 to TRBJ2-5; 14 bases align to TRBD2. The V and J ends lost 5 bases and 5 bases, in that order; junction bases with no gene match: 10. The CDR3 has 17 amino acids. Germline-derived CDR1 and CDR2 are SGHTA and FQGNSA. The CDR3 region has the DNA TGTGCCAGCAGCCCCCGACTAGCGGGAGGGCCGAGGGAGACCCAGTACTTC. It yields the protein CASSPRLAGGPRETQYF.

This clonotype was seen many times. J is TRBJ2-6 and V is TRBV7-2; TRBD1 matches at 7 bases. Per germline, CDR1 SGHTA and CDR2 FQGNSA. Trimming took 7 bases from V and 0 from J; bases not matched to a gene: 15. The CDR3 is 19 amino acids. CDR3 protein: CASTSLPGQIISGANVLTF. The CDR3 DNA reads as TGTGCCAGCACCTCGCTACCGGGACAGATAATCTCTGGGGCCAACGTCCTGACTTTC.

V and J are TRBV6-2 or TRBV6-3 and TRBJ2-5, with TRBD2 matching 13 bases. The CDR3 runs 14 residues. The V gene's germline CDR1 is MNHEY and CDR2 SVGEGT. J gave up 5 bases and V 5 bases, and 2 bases lay outside the gene matches. The CDR3 DNA reads TGTGCCAGCAGTAAGACTAGCGGGAGGGAGACCCAGTACTTC. This gives the protein CASSKTSGRETQYF.

The rearrangement joins TRBV29-1 to TRBJ2-4; 10 nucleotides match TRBD1. This CDR3 is 15 amino acids long. CDR1 is SQVTM, CDR2 ANQGSEA, per germline. V was clipped by 7 bases and J by 0 bases; unmatched bases: 6. The CDR3 coding sequence is TGCAGCGCCGGGACAGGGGCACTAGCCAAAAACATTCAGTACTTC. Amino acids: CSAGTGALAKNIQYF.

This clonotype was seen more than once but under ten times. V is TRBV12-3 or TRBV12-4 and J is TRBJ1-6, with 9 bases fitting TRBD1. V was clipped by 5 bases and J by 7 bases; unmatched bases: 6. The CDR3 sequence is 15 residues long. The CDR3 here is CASSVQGAVNSPLHF. CDR3 DNA: TGTGCCAGCAGTGTACAGGGGGCAGTCAATTCACCCCTCCACTTT.

This clonotype was found a few times. This chain links TRBV29-1 with TRBJ2-3; D is unresolved. This CDR3 spans 13 amino acids. Germline CDR1 reads SQVTM; CDR2 reads ANQGSEA. V lost 2 bases and J lost 3, with 9 bases in between. The CDR3 DNA follows: TGCAGCGTTGAAATCAACCCTACAGATACGCAGTATTTT. Translation: CSVEINPTDTQYF.

This chain links TRBV19 with TRBJ1-2; the D gene is possibly TRBD1 (5 bases). The V and J ends lost 5 bases and 8 bases respectively, with 21 bases between them. The CDR3 loop spans 15 amino acids. CDR1 is LNHDA and CDR2 is SQIVND in the germline V gene (reference sequence). The CDR3 loop reads CASSGGESRPTGYTF. For the CDR3, the DNA is TGTGCCAGTAGTGGGGGGGAGTCACGTCCCACGGGCTACACCTTC.

This chain uses TRBV10-3 with TRBJ2-1; TRBD2 matches at 16 bases. CDR1 and CDR2 (germline): ENHRY, SYGVKD. The junction had 1 base not matched to a gene; V was cut back by 2 bases and J by 9 bases. The CDR3 covers 15 residues. Here the CDR3 DNA reads TGTGCCATCAGTGAGGGGACTAGCGGGAGGGTTGAGCAGTTCTTC. Translating gives CAISEGTSGRVEQFF.

There are a few counts of this clonotype. This rearrangement joins TRBV5-6 to TRBJ2-3; D not certain. This CDR3 has 13 residues. CDR1 is SGHDT, CDR2 YYEEEE, per germline. Trimming shortened V by 4 bases and J by 6 bases, and 12 bases separated the two germline ends. CDR3: CASSRRLGDTQYF. The CDR3, as DNA: TGTGCCAGCAGCCGCAGGTTGGGGGATACGCAGTATTTT.

This clonotype was counted a few times. The rearrangement uses TRBV27 and TRBJ2-7; 8 positions agree with TRBD2. V shed 5 bases, J shed 6 bases, and the junction held 9 bases outside the gene matches. Germline V gives CDR1 MNHEY, CDR2 SMNVEV (reference sequence). This CDR3 region has 14 residues. The CDR3 is CASSPQPGGSEQYF. The CDR3 DNA sequence: TGTGCCAGCAGTCCACAACCGGGAGGGAGCGAGCAGTACTTC.